One TCR beta chain is described in this entry. This clonotype occurred a few times. Its antigen is unknown. No per-base quality is available; no much larger clone lies one base away. The library was built by means of RT-PCR. The sequencing machine was an Illumina HiSeq 2500. TCRdb applied fastp at Q25 and MiXCR to the public reads, then kept only in-frame beta chains. Here each entry gathers all rows of one CDR3 protein and keeps the most common genes and DNA. The sample profile shows about 520,000 distinct CDR3 sequences; about 7.2% of them were found once. Of the sample, over 10% is held by the ten largest clones. V loses 3 bases, J loses 2 bases, and the germline ends lie 13 bases apart. CDR1 and CDR2 were assigned from the germline V gene (reference sequence) as DFQATT and SNEGSKA. The CDR3 covers 14 residues, taking in both the cysteine and the phenylalanine. Only CDR3 DNA is held: 42 bases, read in frame from base 1.

This entry comes from a study of response to subunit inactivated influenza vaccine (dated by TCRdb to the late 2010s). Background for the entire study: Deep quantitative T cell receptor repertoire profiling was used in the study to track responses to a trivalent subunit inactivated influenza vaccine.

The study at large found these results: The authors proposed that each seasonal influenza vaccination may bring in only a limited number of new T cells.

The sample in question was PBMCs from blood, obtained 23 months after vaccination. The source of this sequence is a man aged 50 to 75 who received an inactivated influenza vaccine. Donor details come from another sample of the same person, matched by shared clones. The chain links TRBV20-1 with TRBJ2-5; no confident D gene assignment can be made. The DNA reads TGCAGTGCTAGTGGGTGGAACATGCAAGAGACCCAGTACTTC. Translated, this gives CSASGWNMQETQYF.